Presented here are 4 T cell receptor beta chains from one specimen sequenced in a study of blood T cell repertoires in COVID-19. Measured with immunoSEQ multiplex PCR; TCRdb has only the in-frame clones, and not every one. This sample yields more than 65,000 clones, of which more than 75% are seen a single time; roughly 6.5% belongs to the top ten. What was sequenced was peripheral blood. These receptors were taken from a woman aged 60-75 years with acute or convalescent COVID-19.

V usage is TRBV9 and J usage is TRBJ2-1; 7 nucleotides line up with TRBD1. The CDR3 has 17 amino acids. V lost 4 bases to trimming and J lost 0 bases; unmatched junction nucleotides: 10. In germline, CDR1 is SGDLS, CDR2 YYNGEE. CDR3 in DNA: TGTGCCAGCAGCCCGCCGACAGGGACAAGCTCCTACAATGAGCAGTTCTTC. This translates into CASSPPTGTSSYNEQFF.

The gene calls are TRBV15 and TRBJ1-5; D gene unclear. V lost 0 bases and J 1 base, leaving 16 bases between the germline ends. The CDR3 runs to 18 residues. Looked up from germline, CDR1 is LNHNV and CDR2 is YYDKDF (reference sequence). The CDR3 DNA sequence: TGTGCCACCAGCAGAGAGGACGGACTTGCAATCAGCAATCAGCCCCAGCATTTT. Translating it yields CATSREDGLAISNQPQHF.

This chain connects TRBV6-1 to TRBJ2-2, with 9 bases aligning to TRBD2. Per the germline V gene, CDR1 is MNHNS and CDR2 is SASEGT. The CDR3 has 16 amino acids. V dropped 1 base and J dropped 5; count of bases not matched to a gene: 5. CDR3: CASSEGLRGGTGELFF. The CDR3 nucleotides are TGTGCCAGCAGTGAAGGTTTGCGGGGGGGAACCGGGGAGCTGTTTTTT.

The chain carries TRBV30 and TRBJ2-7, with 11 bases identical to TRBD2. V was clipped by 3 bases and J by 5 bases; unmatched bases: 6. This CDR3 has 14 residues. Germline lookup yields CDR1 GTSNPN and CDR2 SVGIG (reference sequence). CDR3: CAWRLSGGANEQYF. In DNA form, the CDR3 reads TGTGCCTGGAGGCTTAGCGGGGGGGCGAACGAGCAGTACTTC.